The clone carrying this T cell receptor (beta chain) appeared many times. Its target is not known. The entry originates in a study of T cells in Graves' hyperthyroidism and ophthalmopathy. Across the whole study: Peripheral blood was collected at initial diagnosis, before any treatment.

Trimming removed 6 bases at V and 1 base at J, with 10 bases between. The length of the CDR3 is 13 residues. The germline V gene has CDR1 SGHKS and CDR2 YYEKEE (reference sequence). RNA transcripts were the template for amplifying TCR beta CDR3 regions. Researchers ran a first-round RT-PCR on the TCR CDR3 using the HTBI primer set. One entry per CDR3 protein, called by TCRdb with MiXCR from the multiplex PCR reads. The sample carries approximately 620,000 distinct CDR3 sequences, about 15% recorded once. Study-level findings and limits: A 13 V-J signature model discriminated ophthalmopathy versus stable hyperthyroidism.

Sequenced material: blood. The genes are TRBV5-5 and TRBJ1-1, with a tentative D call TRBD1 (5 bases). The receptor comes from a woman aged 25 to 39 with Graves' hyperthyroidism that later progressed to Graves' ophthalmopathy. This CDR3 reads CASTGTQNTEAFF. For the CDR3, the DNA is TGTGCCAGCACCGGGACTCAGAACACTGAAGCTTTCTTT.